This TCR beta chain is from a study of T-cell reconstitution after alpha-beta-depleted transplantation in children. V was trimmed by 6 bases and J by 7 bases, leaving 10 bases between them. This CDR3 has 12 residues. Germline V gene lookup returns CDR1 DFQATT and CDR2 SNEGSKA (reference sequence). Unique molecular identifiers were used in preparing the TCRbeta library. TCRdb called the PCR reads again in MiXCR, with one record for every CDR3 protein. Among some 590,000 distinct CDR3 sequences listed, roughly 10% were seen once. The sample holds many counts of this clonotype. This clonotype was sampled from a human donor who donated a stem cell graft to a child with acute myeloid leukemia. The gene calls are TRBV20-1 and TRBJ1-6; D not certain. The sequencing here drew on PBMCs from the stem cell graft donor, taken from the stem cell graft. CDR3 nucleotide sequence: TGCAGTGCCCCCCAAAGGAATTCACCCCTCCACTTT. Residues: CSAPQRNSPLHF.